This T cell receptor (beta chain) was observed in a study of OX40 agonist ivuxolimab in advanced cancers. Germline V gives CDR1 LNHDA, CDR2 SQIVND (reference sequence). Trimming at V came to 5 bases and at J to 1 base, leaving 4 bases not matched to a gene. CDR3 size: 15 residues. Findings and caveats of the study: The specificity for antigen of the expanded peripheral T cells was not determined.

Profiling relied on immunoSEQ multiplex PCR, and the TCRdb table lists in-frame clones only, not all of them. The sample has tens of thousands of clones; approximately 89% are singletons. As regards this clone: Its antigen is undetermined.

The rearrangement links TRBV19 to TRBJ2-7; 11 bases are shared with TRBD2. This sequence was found in an adult with an advanced solid tumor such as melanoma, head and neck, liver or kidney cancer. The sequences come from CD4+ or CD8+ T cells sorted from blood, collected in a trial of the OX40 agonist ivuxolimab. CDR3 nucleotides: TGTGCCAGTAGTCCTCGACTAGCGGGATCCTACGAGCAGTACTTC. Protein sequence: CASSPRLAGSYEQYF.